The 22 T cell receptor beta chains listed next were all sequenced from one sample in a study of CD8+ T cells in alopecia areata. Investigators isolated RNA and reverse transcribed it into cDNA to act as the sequencing template. Here immunoSEQ multiplex PCR was the method, and the copy in TCRdb shows in-frame clones only, minus some. The table records around 180,000 clones, 60% of them present only once. The treatment was: oral pan-JAK inhibitor, 5-10 mg twice daily. This specimen was CD4+ T cells sorted from blood, taken at week 24, from a patient treated with tofacitinib. Receptors were obtained from a human donor with alopecia areata.

In this sample, this clone turned up a few times. The V gene is TRBV5-1, the J gene TRBJ2-7, with 8 positions matching TRBD1. J gave up 3 bases and V 0 bases, and 11 bases lay outside the gene matches. CDR3 size: 17 residues. Per germline, CDR1 SGHRS and CDR2 YFSETQ. The CDR3 DNA reads as TGCGCCAGCAGCTTGGGAGGGACAGGACCTCCCAGCTACGAGCAGTACTTC. Translated, it gives CASSLGGTGPPSYEQYF.

The rearrangement links TRBV5-6 to TRBJ1-1; unclear D gene. Germline V gene data show CDR1 as SGHDT and CDR2 as YYEEEE. This CDR3 spans 16 amino acids. Trimming took off 0 bases at V and 1 base at J, with 13 bases between the two ends. CDR3 bases: TGTGCCAGCAGCTTGGGGACTCCCTCACAGAACACTGAAGCTTTCTTT. Protein sequence: CASSLGTPSQNTEAFF. The complete variable domain, with remaining parts taken from reference TRBV5-6 and TRBJ1-1, reads DAGVTQSPTHLIKTRGQQVTLRCSPKSGHDTVSWYQQALGQGPQFIFQYYEEEERQRGNFPDRFSGHQFPNYSSELNVNALLLGDSALYLCASSLGTPSQNTEAFFGQGTRLTVV.

This sequence joins TRBV4-3 and TRBJ2-3; 11 positions agree with TRBD2. Germline values: CDR1 LGHNA, CDR2 YSLEER. This CDR3 region has 15 residues. Germline trimming cut 3 bases from V and 3 bases from J; bases unmatched to any gene: 2. CDR3 DNA: TGCGCCAGCAGCCAGACTAGCGGGGATACAGATACGCAGTATTTT. This encodes CASSQTSGDTDTQYF.

In its sample, this clone was seen a few times. The chain uses TRBV15 and TRBJ2-7, with 8 bases that match TRBD1. Germline trimming cut 0 bases from V and 6 bases from J; bases unmatched to any gene: 7. The germline gives CDR1 LNHNV, CDR2 YYDKDF (reference sequence). This CDR3 has 15 amino acids. The CDR3 region has the DNA TGTGCCACCAGCAGAGATCCGCAGGGGGCAGGCGAGCAGTACTTC. Protein: CATSRDPQGAGEQYF.

The chain links TRBV29-1 to TRBJ1-4; perhaps TRBD1 as D (5 bases). CDR1 is SQVTM, CDR2 ANQGSEA, per germline. V was pared by 6 bases and J by 0 bases, with 8 bases between. There are 13 residues in the CDR3. This CDR3 is CSVSGSTNEKLFF. Written as DNA, the CDR3 is TGCAGCGTCTCAGGGTCAACTAATGAAAAACTGTTTTTT.

This rearrangement joins TRBV30 to TRBJ2-3; D is unclear. V was clipped by 5 bases and J by 5 bases, with 14 bases between them. Germline assignment: CDR1 GTSNPN and CDR2 SVGIG (reference sequence). The CDR3 is 13 amino acids. This CDR3 reads CAWSGRMGDTQYF. CDR3 nucleotide sequence: TGTGCCTGGTCTGGTCGGATGGGAGATACGCAGTATTTT. The variable domain in full, with the rest retrieved from reference TRBV30 and TRBJ2-3, is SQTIHQWPATLVQPVGSPLSLECTVEGTSNPNLYWYRQAAGRGLQLLFYSVGIGQISSEVPQNLSASRPQDRQFILSSKKLLLSDSGFYLCAWSGRMGDTQYFGPGTRLTVL.

This sequence joins TRBV5-6 and TRBJ1-1; the D gene is possibly TRBD1 (5 bases). With 4 bases removed from V and 1 base from J, the gap between germline ends came to 17 bases. The CDR3 length is 16 residues. CDR1 and CDR2 (germline): SGHDT, YYEEEE. CDR3 loop: CASSPDHRQRNTEAFF. CDR3 bases: TGTGCCAGCAGCCCAGACCACCGACAGCGGAACACTGAAGCTTTCTTT.

The V call is TRBV29-1, the J call TRBJ1-1, with TRBD1 as a possible D gene (6 bases). The germline gives CDR1 SQVTM, CDR2 ANQGSEA. The CDR3 spans 13 residues. Trimming shortened V by 7 bases and J by 7 bases, and 19 bases separated the two germline ends. As DNA, the CDR3 is TGCAGCGCCGGATCTTTGGGGGGCATTGAAGCTTTCTTT. Translation: CSAGSLGGIEAFF. The full variable domain, with the rest looked up from reference TRBV29-1 and TRBJ1-1, is SAVISQKPSRDICQRGTSLTIQCQVDSQVTMMFWYRQQPGQSLTLIATANQGSEATYESGFVIDKFPISRPNLTFSTLTVSNMSPEDSSIYLCSAGSLGGIEAFFGQGTRLTVV.

V and J are TRBV29-1 and TRBJ2-7, with D unclear. Germline V lookup: CDR1 SQVTM, CDR2 ANQGSEA. The V end was cut by 4 bases, the J end by 2 bases, with 15 bases between. The CDR3 has 14 residues. CDR3 bases: TGCAGCGTTGCGAGCCCAGGTCCTACCTACGAGCAGTACTTC. Amino acid sequence: CSVASPGPTYEQYF.

The V and J genes are TRBV11-2 and TRBJ2-1; D not certain. Trimming cost V 4 bases and J 5 bases, with 9 bases left between them. The germline V gene has CDR1 SGHAT and CDR2 FQNNGV. This CDR3 comprises 13 residues. The chain's CDR3 is CASSSKQNNEQFF. Written as DNA, the CDR3 is TGTGCCAGCAGCTCGAAACAAAACAATGAGCAGTTCTTC.

V is TRBV10-3 and J is TRBJ2-2; 9 bases are a match to TRBD1. The V and J ends lost 7 bases and 5 bases, in that order; junction bases with no gene match: 14. The CDR3 length is 17 residues. The germline CDR1 and CDR2 sequences are ENHRY and SYGVKD. The CDR3 protein is CAITQRRGQGHTGELFF. CDR3 nucleotide sequence: TGTGCCATCACACAAAGGCGGGGACAGGGTCATACCGGGGAGCTGTTTTTT.

The rearrangement uses TRBV7-6 and TRBJ1-5; tentative D call: TRBD1 (6 bases). The CDR3 totals 15 residues. Trimming took 0 bases from V and 3 from J, leaving 9 bases between them. Germline loops: CDR1 SGHVS, CDR2 FNYEAQ. The CDR3 sequence: CASSLAAGANQPQHF. CDR3 DNA sequence: TGTGCCAGCAGCTTAGCGGCAGGGGCCAATCAGCCCCAGCATTTT. The full variable domain, with the rest looked up from reference TRBV7-6 and TRBJ1-5, is GAGVSQSPRYKVTKRGQDVALRCDPISGHVSLYWYRQALGQGPEFLTYFNYEAQQDKSGLPNDRFSAERPEGSISTLTIQRTEQRDSAMYRCASSLAAGANQPQHFGDGTRLSIL.

The rearrangement joins TRBV2 to TRBJ1-6; D unresolved. V lost 7 bases and J 14 bases, leaving 15 bases between the germline ends. The germline gives CDR1 SNHLY, CDR2 FYNNEI. The CDR3 is 12 amino acids. The CDR3 loop reads CASTDGVGTLHF. The CDR3 DNA follows: TGTGCCAGCACTGACGGGGTAGGAACCCTCCACTTT.

The chain is built from TRBV27 and TRBJ2-1; possible D gene TRBD1, 6 bases. The CDR3 has 13 amino acids. V lost 2 bases and J lost 10, with 12 bases in between. The germline CDR1 and CDR2 sequences are MNHEY and SMNVEV (reference sequence). The CDR3 protein is CASSLVRGWEQFF. The CDR3 DNA is TGTGCCAGCAGTTTAGTTAGGGGGTGGGAGCAGTTCTTC.

V gene TRBV2 combines with J gene TRBJ2-1; 13 nucleotides agree with TRBD2. Trimming removed 4 bases from V and 9 bases from J; junction bases left unmatched: 6. Germline lookup yields CDR1 SNHLY and CDR2 FYNNEI. The CDR3 extends over 15 amino acids. CDR3 coding DNA: TGTGCCAGCAGTGCCGGGACTAGCGGGGCTGGTGAGCAGTTCTTC. It codes for CASSAGTSGAGEQFF.

This clone was found once. Other DNA sequences in the sample encode the same CDR3. The chain employs TRBV30 and TRBJ1-5; the D gene is possibly TRBD1 (5 bases). CDR3 length: 13 amino acids. With 2 bases removed from V and 4 bases from J, the gap between germline ends came to 9 bases. Germline lookup yields CDR1 GTSNPN and CDR2 SVGIG (reference sequence). This CDR3 is CAWSRAGNQPQHF. CDR3 coding DNA: TGTGCCTGGAGTCGAGCAGGGAATCAGCCCCAGCATTTT.

The chain has TRBV30 and TRBJ1-2, with 11 bases aligning to TRBD1. CDR1 and CDR2 from the germline V gene are GTSNPN and SVGIG (reference sequence). Trimming removed 4 bases from V and 2 bases from J; junction bases left unmatched: 3. The CDR3 has 14 residues. The CDR3 protein is CAWTGDRGNYGYTF. As DNA, the CDR3 is TGTGCCTGGACCGGGGACAGGGGGAACTATGGCTACACCTTC.

The J gene is TRBJ2-4, the V gene TRBV30, with 7 nucleotides matching TRBD1. Germline assignment: CDR1 GTSNPN and CDR2 SVGIG (reference sequence). Trimming removed 4 bases from V and 7 bases from J; junction bases left unmatched: 1. The CDR3 is 11 residues long. The CDR3 nucleotides read TGTGCCTGGACGACAGGGAACATTCAGTACTTC. Translation gives CAWTTGNIQYF.

This clone showed up just a few times. The chain couples TRBV7-3 to TRBJ1-5; D unclear. Germline CDR1 and CDR2: SGHTA and FQGTGA. With 2 bases removed from V and 3 bases from J, the gap between germline ends came to 11 bases. CDR3 length: 15 amino acids. CDR3 protein: CASSLRDSTNQPQHF. The CDR3 coding sequence is TGTGCCAGCAGCTTACGGGATAGTACCAATCAGCCCCAGCATTTT.

The CDR3 nucleotides read TGCAGCGCCAGGGTTGGGGGGTTCAATGAGCAGTTCTTC. Its translation: CSARVGGFNEQFF. V gene TRBV29-1 combines with J gene TRBJ2-1, with a possible D match to TRBD2 (6 bases). This CDR3 is built from 13 residues. From germline, CDR1 is SQVTM and CDR2 ANQGSEA. Trimming left V 7 bases short and J 6 bases short, with 16 bases between.

The gene calls are TRBV12-5 and TRBJ1-1; no reliable D call. Germline CDR1 and CDR2: LGHNT and FRNRAP. The CDR3 contains 13 residues. Trimming shortened V by 6 bases and J by 5 bases, and 13 bases separated the two germline ends. CDR3 in amino acids: CASGLERRTEAFF. The CDR3 DNA reads as TGTGCTAGTGGCCTGGAAAGGCGAACTGAAGCTTTCTTT.

This CDR3 reads CASSQDSSGPTTDTQYF. The DNA of the CDR3 is TGTGCCAGCAGCCAAGACTCTAGCGGGCCAACCACAGATACGCAGTATTTT. The gene calls are TRBV4-2 and TRBJ2-3, with TRBD2 matching over 8 bases. The CDR3 has 17 amino acids. The germline V gene has CDR1 LGHNA and CDR2 YNFKEQ. Germline trimming cut 0 bases from V and 2 bases from J; bases unmatched to any gene: 7.